This TCR beta chain was sequenced during a study of blood T cell repertoires in COVID-19. Trimming removed 3 bases at V and 3 bases at J, with 4 bases between. This CDR3 spans 12 amino acids. In the authors' workflow: Amplification of reference gene primers provided the estimated nucleated cell counts. Generated by immunoSEQ multiplex PCR, the TCRdb table keeps only in-frame clones and is missing some. That table is the source of V, J and clone size, and D and trimming were worked out from the DNA. The sample holds over 200,000 clones; 84% are singletons and the top ten take approximately 8%. V usage is TRBV12-3 or TRBV12-4 and J usage is TRBJ2-3; no clear D. The receptor was isolated from a woman in her forties or fifties with active or convalescent COVID-19. The sample was peripheral blood. The CDR3 coding sequence is TGTGCCAGCAGTTTCAAAACAGATACGCAGTATTTT. Protein product: CASSFKTDTQYF.